The entry that follows covers one TCR beta chain sequence. These data are taken from a study of OX40 agonist ivuxolimab in advanced cancers. The V gene lost 7 bases and the J gene lost 3 bases, with 15 bases spanning the gap. CDR1 is MNHEY and CDR2 is SMNVEV in the germline V gene (reference sequence). The length of the CDR3 is 14 residues. Assay used: immunoSEQ multiplex PCR; TCRdb lists only in-frame clones, some missing. The sample lists approximately 62,000 clones, roughly 87% seen once, with roughly 5% in the top ten. This clonotype was sampled from an adult with an advanced solid tumor such as melanoma, head and neck, liver or kidney cancer. Sequenced material: CD4+ or CD8+ T cells sorted from blood, taken in a trial of the OX40 agonist ivuxolimab. The rearrangement links TRBV27 to TRBJ1-2; no clear D gene. Here the CDR3 reads CASTQWGSDYGYTF. CDR3 sequence (DNA): TGTGCCAGCACCCAATGGGGTTCAGACTATGGCTACACCTTC.